This TCR beta chain emerged from a study of T-cell memory formation after mild COVID-19. Study-level information: Most TCR clusters belonged to a single donor. Study-wide results and limits: Memory from before infection featured some responding clones, which suggests cross-reactive memory joined. Later expanders leaned CD4+, whereas clones that contracted between day 15 and 85 were balanced CD4/CD8. Contracting CD8+ clones were enriched in EMRA, CD4+ mainly in CM and EM.

Comments on this clonotype: No antigen is known for it.

Trimming shortened V by 2 bases and J by 6 bases, and 17 bases separated the two germline ends. The CDR3 contains 15 residues. Per germline, CDR1 KGHSH and CDR2 LQKENI. MiXCR was run by TCRdb on the 5' RACE reads, yielding one entry per CDR3 protein. Among hundreds of thousands of distinct CDR3 sequences listed, less than 25% were seen once. Specimen: PBMCs or a T cell subset sorted from them (not recorded which). This sequence originates from an adult woman who had mild COVID-19 (a few samples of this study predate the infection). Cell type and time point are not known. The V gene is TRBV18, the J gene TRBJ2-7; D is perhaps TRBD2 (6 bases). CDR3 sequence reads: CASSPGPGVEGEQYF. In DNA, the CDR3 is TGTGCCAGCTCACCAGGGCCGGGAGTTGAAGGCGAGCAGTACTTC.